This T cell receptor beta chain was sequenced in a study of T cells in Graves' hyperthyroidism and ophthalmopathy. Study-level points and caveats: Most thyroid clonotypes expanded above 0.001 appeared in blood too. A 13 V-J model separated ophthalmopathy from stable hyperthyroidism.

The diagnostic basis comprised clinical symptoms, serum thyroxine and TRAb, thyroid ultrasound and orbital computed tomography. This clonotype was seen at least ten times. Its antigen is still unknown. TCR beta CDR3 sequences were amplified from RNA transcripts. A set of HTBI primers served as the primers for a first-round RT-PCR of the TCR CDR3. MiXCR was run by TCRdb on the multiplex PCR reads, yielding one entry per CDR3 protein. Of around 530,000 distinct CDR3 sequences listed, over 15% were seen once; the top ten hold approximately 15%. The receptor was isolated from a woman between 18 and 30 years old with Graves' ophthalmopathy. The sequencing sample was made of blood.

CDR3 sequence (DNA): TGTGCCACCCGCGGGTCAGAGTACCAAGAGACCCAGTACTTC. This encodes CATRGSEYQETQYF. This chain joins TRBV15 and TRBJ2-5, with D perhaps TRBD2 (5 bases). V lost 8 bases to trimming and J lost 0 bases, with 13 bases between them. The CDR3 is made up of 14 amino acids. Germline lookup yields CDR1 LNHNV and CDR2 YYDKDF (reference sequence).